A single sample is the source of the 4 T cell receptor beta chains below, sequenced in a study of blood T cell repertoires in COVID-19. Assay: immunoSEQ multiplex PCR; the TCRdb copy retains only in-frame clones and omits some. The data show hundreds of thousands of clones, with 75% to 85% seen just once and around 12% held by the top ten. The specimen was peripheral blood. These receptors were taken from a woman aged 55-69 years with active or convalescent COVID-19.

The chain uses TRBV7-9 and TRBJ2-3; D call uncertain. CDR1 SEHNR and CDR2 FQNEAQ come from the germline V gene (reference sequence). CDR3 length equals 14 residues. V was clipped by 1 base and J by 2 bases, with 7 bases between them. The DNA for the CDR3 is TGTGCCAGCAGCTTAGGGCAGTACACAGATACGCAGTATTTT. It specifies CASSLGQYTDTQYF.

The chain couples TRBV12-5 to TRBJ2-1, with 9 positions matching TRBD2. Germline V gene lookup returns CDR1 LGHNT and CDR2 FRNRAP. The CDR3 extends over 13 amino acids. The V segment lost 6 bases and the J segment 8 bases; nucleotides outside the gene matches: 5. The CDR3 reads CASGQGLAYEQFF. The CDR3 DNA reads TGTGCTAGTGGCCAGGGACTAGCCTATGAGCAGTTCTTC.

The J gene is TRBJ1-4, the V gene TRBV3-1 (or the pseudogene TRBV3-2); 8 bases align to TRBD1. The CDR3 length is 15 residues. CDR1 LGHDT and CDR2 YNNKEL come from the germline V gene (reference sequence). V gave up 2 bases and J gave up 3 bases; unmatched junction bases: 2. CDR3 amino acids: CASSQQTGANEKLFF. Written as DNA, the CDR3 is TGTGCCAGCAGCCAACAGACAGGGGCTAATGAAAAACTGTTTTTT.

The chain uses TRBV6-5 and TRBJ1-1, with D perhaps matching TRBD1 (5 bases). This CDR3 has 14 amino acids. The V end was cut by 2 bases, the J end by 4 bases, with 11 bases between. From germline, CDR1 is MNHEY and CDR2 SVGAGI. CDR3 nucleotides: TGTGCCAGCAGTTACGACGGCCAGGGCACTGAAGCTTTCTTT. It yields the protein CASSYDGQGTEAFF.